This T cell receptor (beta chain) was recorded in a study of T cells in localized non-small cell lung cancer. As regards this clone: Its antigen is as yet unknown.

CDR1 is LNHDA and CDR2 is SQIVND in the germline V gene (reference sequence). The CDR3 is 14 amino acids. V dropped 2 bases and J dropped 4 bases, with 8 bases sitting between them. Study results and caveats: Paired adjacent lung recovered a median approximately 57 of the top 100 tumor clones. Multi-region tumor sequencing was not done, so intratumor heterogeneity could not be excluded. T cell clonality was highest in uninvolved adjacent lung, above tumor. Increased T cell density in blood showed an association with longer overall survival.

Clones were sequenced by immunoSEQ multiplex PCR, and TCRdb holds only the in-frame ones, with some missing. The table lists approximately 22,000 clones, roughly 90% of them singletons. The sample consisted of peripheral blood, taken before any cancer treatment. This receptor was obtained from a male donor aged 60 or over with stage I squamous cell lung carcinoma. The genes are TRBV19 and TRBJ1-4; D is undetermined. The CDR3 nucleotides read TGTGCCAGTAGTATAAACGTGATTAATGAAAAACTGTTTTTT. Its translation: CASSINVINEKLFF.